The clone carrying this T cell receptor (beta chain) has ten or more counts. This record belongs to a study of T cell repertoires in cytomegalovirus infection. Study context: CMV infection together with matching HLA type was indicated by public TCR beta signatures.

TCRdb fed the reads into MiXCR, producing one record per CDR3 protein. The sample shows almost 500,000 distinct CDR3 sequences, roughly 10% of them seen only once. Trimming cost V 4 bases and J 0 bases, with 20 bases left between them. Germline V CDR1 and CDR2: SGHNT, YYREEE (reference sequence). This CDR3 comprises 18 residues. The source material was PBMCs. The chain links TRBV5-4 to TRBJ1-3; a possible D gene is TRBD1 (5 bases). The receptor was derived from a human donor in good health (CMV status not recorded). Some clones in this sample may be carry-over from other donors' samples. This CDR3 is CASSEAPGLMSSGNTIYF. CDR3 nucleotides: TGTGCCAGCAGCGAAGCACCGGGACTCATGAGCTCTGGAAACACCATATATTTT.